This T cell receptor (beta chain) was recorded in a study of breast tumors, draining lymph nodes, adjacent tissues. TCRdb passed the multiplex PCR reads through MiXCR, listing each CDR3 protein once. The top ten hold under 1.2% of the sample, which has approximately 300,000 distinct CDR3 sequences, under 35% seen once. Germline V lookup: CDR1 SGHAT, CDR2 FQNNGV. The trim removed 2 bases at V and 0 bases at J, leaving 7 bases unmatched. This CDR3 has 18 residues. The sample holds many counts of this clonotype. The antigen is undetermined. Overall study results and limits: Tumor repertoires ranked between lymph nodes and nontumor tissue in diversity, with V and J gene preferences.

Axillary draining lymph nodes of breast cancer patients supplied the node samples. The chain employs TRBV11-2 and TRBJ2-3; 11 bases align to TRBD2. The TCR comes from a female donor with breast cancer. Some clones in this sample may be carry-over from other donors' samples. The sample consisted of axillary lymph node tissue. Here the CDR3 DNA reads TGTGCCAGCAGCTTATTAGTGACTAGCGGGACTAGCACAGATACGCAGTATTTT. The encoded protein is CASSLLVTSGTSTDTQYF.